This TCR beta chain was identified during a study of T cell changes during pregnancy in multiple sclerosis. Germline V gene sequence: CDR1 SGDLS, CDR2 YYNGEE. Deletions cut 3 bases from V and 3 bases from J, with 11 bases between. This CDR3 contains 14 residues. Profiling relied on immunoSEQ multiplex PCR, and the TCRdb table lists in-frame clones only, not all of them. Of about 50,000 clones listed, approximately 93% are singletons. This sequence joins TRBV9 and TRBJ2-3; unclear D gene. The sequencing here drew on CD4+ T cells from peripheral blood mononuclear cells, taken in the third trimester of pregnancy. The TCR comes from a female donor with multiple sclerosis, enrolled in a pregnancy study. CDR3 DNA sequence: TGTGCCAGCAGCGATTCACTAAGGACAGATACGCAGTATTTT. Its translation is CASSDSLRTDTQYF.